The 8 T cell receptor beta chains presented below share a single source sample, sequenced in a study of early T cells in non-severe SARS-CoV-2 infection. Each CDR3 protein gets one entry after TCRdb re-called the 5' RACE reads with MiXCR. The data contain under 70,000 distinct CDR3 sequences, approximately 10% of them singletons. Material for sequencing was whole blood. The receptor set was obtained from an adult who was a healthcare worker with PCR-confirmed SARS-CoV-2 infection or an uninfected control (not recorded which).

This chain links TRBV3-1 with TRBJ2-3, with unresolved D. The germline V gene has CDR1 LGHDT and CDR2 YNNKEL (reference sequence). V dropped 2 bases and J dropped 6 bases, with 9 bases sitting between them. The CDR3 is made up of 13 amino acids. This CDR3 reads CASSQPGADTQYF. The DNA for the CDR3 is TGTGCCAGCAGCCAACCAGGTGCGGATACGCAGTATTTT.

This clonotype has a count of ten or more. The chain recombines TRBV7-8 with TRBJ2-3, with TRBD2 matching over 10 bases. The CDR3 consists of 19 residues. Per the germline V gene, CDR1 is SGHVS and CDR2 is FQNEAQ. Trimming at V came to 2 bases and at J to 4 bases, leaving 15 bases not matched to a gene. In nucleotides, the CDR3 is TGTGCCAGCAGCTTACCCAGGTTTTCCCCTAGCGGGAGAGCAGATACGCAGTATTTT. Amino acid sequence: CASSLPRFSPSGRADTQYF. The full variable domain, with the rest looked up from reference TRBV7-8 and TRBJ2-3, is GAGVSQSPRYKVAKRGQDVALRCDPISGHVSLFWYQQALGQGPEFLTYFQNEAQLDKSGLPSDRFFAERPEGSVSTLKIQRTQQEDSAVYLCASSLPRFSPSGRADTQYFGPGTRLTVL.

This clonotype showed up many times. The CDR3, as DNA: TGTGCCAGCAGCCACGACGGGAGGGCCAAAAACATTCAGTACTTC. It encodes CASSHDGRAKNIQYF. The V call is TRBV3-1, the J call TRBJ2-4; 7 bases are a match to TRBD2. Germline V lookup: CDR1 LGHDT, CDR2 YNNKEL (reference sequence). The CDR3 loop spans 15 amino acids. Trimming at V came to 3 bases and at J to 1 base, leaving 3 bases not matched to a gene.

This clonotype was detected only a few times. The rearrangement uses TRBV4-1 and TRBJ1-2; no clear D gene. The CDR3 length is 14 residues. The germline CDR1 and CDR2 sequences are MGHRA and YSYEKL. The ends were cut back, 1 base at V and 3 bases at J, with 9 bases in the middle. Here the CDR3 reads CASSQGASYYGYTF. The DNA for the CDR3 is TGCGCCAGCAGCCAAGGGGCAAGTTACTATGGCTACACCTTC.

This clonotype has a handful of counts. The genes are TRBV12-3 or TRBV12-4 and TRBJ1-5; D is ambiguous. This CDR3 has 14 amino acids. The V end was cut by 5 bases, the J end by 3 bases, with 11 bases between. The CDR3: CASSRRQPNQPQHF. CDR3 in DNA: TGTGCCAGCAGTCGGCGACAACCCAATCAGCCCCAGCATTTT.

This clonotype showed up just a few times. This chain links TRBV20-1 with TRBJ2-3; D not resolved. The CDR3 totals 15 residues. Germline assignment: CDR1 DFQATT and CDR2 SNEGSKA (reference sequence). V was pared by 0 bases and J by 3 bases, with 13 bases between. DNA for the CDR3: TGCAGTGCTAGAGATACGACTCCACTGACAGATACGCAGTATTTT. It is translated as CSARDTTPLTDTQYF.

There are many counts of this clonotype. CDR3 sequence reads: CASSPHIAGAGAEAFF. The DNA for the CDR3 is TGCGCCAGCAGCCCTCATATTGCAGGGGCTGGCGCTGAAGCTTTCTTT. The genes are TRBV5-1 and TRBJ1-1; TRBD1 is a possible D gene (6 bases). The germline V gene has CDR1 SGHRS and CDR2 YFSETQ. The ends were cut back, 4 bases at V and 6 bases at J, with 22 bases in the middle. CDR3 size: 16 residues.

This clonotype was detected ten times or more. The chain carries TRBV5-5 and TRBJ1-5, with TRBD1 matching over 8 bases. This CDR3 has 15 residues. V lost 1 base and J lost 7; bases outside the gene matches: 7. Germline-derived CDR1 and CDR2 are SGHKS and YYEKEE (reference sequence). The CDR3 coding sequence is TGTGCCAGCAGCTTGCTCCCAGGGGGCGAACAGCCCCAGCATTTT. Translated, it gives CASSLLPGGEQPQHF.